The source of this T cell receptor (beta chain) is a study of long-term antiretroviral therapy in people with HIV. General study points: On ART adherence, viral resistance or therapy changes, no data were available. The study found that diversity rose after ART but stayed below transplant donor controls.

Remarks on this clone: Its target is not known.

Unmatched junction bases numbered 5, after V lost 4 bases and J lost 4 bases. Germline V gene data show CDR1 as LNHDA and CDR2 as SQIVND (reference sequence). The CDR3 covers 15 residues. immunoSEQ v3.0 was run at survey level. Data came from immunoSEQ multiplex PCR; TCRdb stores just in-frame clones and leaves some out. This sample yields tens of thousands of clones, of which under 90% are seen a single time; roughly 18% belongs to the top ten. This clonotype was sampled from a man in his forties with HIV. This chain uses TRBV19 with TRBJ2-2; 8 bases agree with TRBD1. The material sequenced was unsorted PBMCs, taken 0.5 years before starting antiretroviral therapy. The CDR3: CASSTRGRPTGELFF. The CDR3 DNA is TGTGCCAGTAGTACCAGGGGGCGGCCCACCGGGGAGCTGTTTTTT.